One sample yielded the 3 T cell receptor beta chains listed below, sequenced in a study of long-term antiretroviral therapy in people with HIV. Sequencing used immunoSEQ v3.0 at survey level. Profiling relied on immunoSEQ multiplex PCR, and the TCRdb table lists in-frame clones only, not all of them. The profile shows some 25,000 clones, approximately 83% of them singletons. Sample: unsorted PBMCs, taken 0.7 years before starting antiretroviral therapy. These receptors were obtained from a young man with HIV.

The CDR3: CASSFLGTSGRDTQYF. The DNA of the CDR3 is TGTGCCAGCAGTTTCCTGGGGACTAGCGGGAGGGATACGCAGTATTTT. The rearrangement uses TRBV6-5 and TRBJ2-3; 15 bases are a match to TRBD2. After removal of 4 bases from V and 6 bases from J, the junction contained 5 bases not matched to a gene. The germline V gene encodes CDR1 MNHEY and CDR2 SVGAGI. The CDR3 is 16 residues long.

The chain couples TRBV10-1 to TRBJ1-5, with D possibly being TRBD1 (5 bases). Germline loops: CDR1 WNHNN, CDR2 SYGVQD (reference sequence). This CDR3 has 16 residues. Trimming stripped 4 bases from V and 0 bases from J, with 13 bases between. CDR3 sequence reads: CASSVGGSFSNQPQHF. The CDR3 DNA follows: TGCGCCAGCAGTGTCGGGGGGTCTTTTAGCAATCAGCCCCAGCATTTT.

CDR3 coding DNA: TGTGCCAGCAGTTACTCGGACGGAATAACTAACACTGAAGCTTTCTTT. Protein: CASSYSDGITNTEAFF. The chain combines TRBV6-5 with TRBJ1-1, with D uncertain. CDR1 is MNHEY and CDR2 is SVGAGI in the germline V gene. The CDR3 covers 16 residues. The ends were cut back, 0 bases at V and 2 bases at J, with 13 bases in the middle.